This is a list of T cell receptor beta chains from one sample in a study of cytomegalovirus exposure and HLA in healthy donors. Produced via immunoSEQ multiplex PCR; TCRdb's table is partial and in-frame only. The data contain tens of thousands of clones, about four fifths of them singletons. The material sequenced was PBMCs. These receptor sequences come from a woman aged 40-49 years in good health and CMV-seronegative. Both conserved end residues are part of each CDR3. Each record gives: D gene, clone size, J gene, V gene, CDR3 DNA, CDR3 protein. A D gene is named only where the DNA matches it firmly. Clone size is stated in some rows and not others, as once, few, many or a class when expanded.

>TRBD2|.|TRBJ2-3|TRBV5-1
TGCGCCAGCAGCTTGCGGGAGGACACAGATACGCAGTATTTT
CASSLREDTDTQYF
>TRBD1|.|TRBJ2-7|TRBV7-2
TGTGCCAGCAGCGCGGACAGGGGCTACGAGCAGTACTTC
CASSADRGYEQYF
>TRBD2|.|TRBJ2-7|TRBV2
TGTGCCAGCAGATCGACTAGCGGGGGTTACGAGCAGTACTTC
CASRSTSGGYEQYF
>TRBD2|.|TRBJ2-5|TRBV19
TGTGCCAGTAGCAGGACTAGCGGGGGGTCCCGGGAGACCCAGTACTTC
CASSRTSGGSRETQYF
>TRBD1|.|TRBJ1-2|TRBV30
TGTGCCTGGAGTGACCAGACAGGGACCTATGGCTACCCCTTC
CAWSDQTGTYGYPF
>TRBD1|.|TRBJ1-5|TRBV27
TGTGCCAGTGGACAGGGCAATCAGCCCCAGCATTTT
CASGQGNQPQHF
>.|once|TRBJ1-5|TRBV15
TGTGCCACCAGCGGAACGGGGGAGCAGCCCCAGCATTTT
CATSGTGEQPQHF
>TRBD1|.|TRBJ1-1|TRBV11-1
TGTGCCAGCAGACCAGGTCCAGGGGGACATAACACTGAAGCTTTCTTT
CASRPGPGGHNTEAFF
>.|once|TRBJ1-6|TRBV2
TGTGCCAGCAAGTCCACAGCCGGGGATAATTCACCCCTCCACTTT
CASKSTAGDNSPLHF
>TRBD2|.|TRBJ2-3|TRBV5-6
TGTGCCAGCAGCTTGGCAAGCGGGGGGGTTTTTGGCACAGATACGCAGTATTTT
CASSLASGGVFGTDTQYF
>TRBD2|few|TRBJ2-1|TRBV5-1
TGCGCCAGCTTTTCGGGGGGGCGCAATGAGCAGTTCTTC
CASFSGGRNEQFF
>.|few|TRBJ1-1|TRBV6-6
TGTGCCAGCACCGACAGCATGAACACTGAAGCTTTCTTT
CASTDSMNTEAFF
>TRBD1|.|TRBJ2-5|TRBV29-1
TGCAGCGTTTCTGATTTGGACAGGCTCACTCAGTACTTC
CSVSDLDRLTQYF
>TRBD1|.|TRBJ1-1|TRBV4-1
TGCGCCAGCAGCCTAGACACCAGGGGGGCGAACACTGAAGCTTTCTTT
CASSLDTRGANTEAFF
>.|.|TRBJ2-5|TRBV21-1
TGTGCCAGCAACAAGGGGCCCTTAGAGACCCAGTACTTC
CASNKGPLETQYF
>TRBD1|few|TRBJ1-1|TRBV4-3
TGCGCCAGCAGCCAAGGTGGCGGGGACAGAGGAGGTGCTTTCTTT
CASSQGGGDRGGAFF
>TRBD1|.|TRBJ2-2|TRBV7-3
TGTGCCAGCAGCTTCTCGACAGGGCGAACCGGGGAGCTGTTTTTT
CASSFSTGRTGELFF
>TRBD2|.|TRBJ2-5|TRBV7-2
TGTGCCAGCAGCTTACCGACTAGCGGGACAGAGACCCAGTACTTC
CASSLPTSGTETQYF
>.|.|TRBJ2-5|TRBV5-1
TGCGCCAGCAGCCCCGACACCATCGGGGCCCAGTACTTC
CASSPDTIGAQYF
>TRBD1|.|TRBJ2-3|TRBV9
TGTGCCAGCAGCGAACGGGACAGGGGCCAGGGAAATACGCAGTATTTT
CASSERDRGQGNTQYF
>.|.|TRBJ2-7|TRBV7-6
TGTGCCAGCAGCTTGCGTGAGACAAGCTCCTACGAGCAGTACTTC
CASSLRETSSYEQYF
>TRBD1|.|TRBJ1-6|TRBV14
TGTGCCAGCAGCCCGACCCGACAGGGATCTTCACCCCTCCACTTT
CASSPTRQGSSPLHF
>.|.|TRBJ2-5|TRBV5-6
TGTGCCAGCAGCTACTACCAAGAGACCCAGTACTTC
CASSYYQETQYF
>.|.|TRBJ1-5|TRBV21-1
TGTGCCAGCAGCAAAATGGAGGCTTCCAATCAGCCCCAGCATTTT
CASSKMEASNQPQHF
>.|.|TRBJ1-3|TRBV5-1
TGCGCCAGCAGCTTGGCGGGATCTGGAAACACCATATATTTT
CASSLAGSGNTIYF
>.|.|TRBJ1-6|TRBV30
TGTGCCTGGAGTAGAGGCCCTAATTCACCCCTCCACTTT
CAWSRGPNSPLHF
>.|.|TRBJ1-1|TRBV7-6
TGTGCCAGCAGCCCCCCGCGCACTGAAGCTTTCTTT
CASSPPRTEAFF
>TRBD1|.|TRBJ1-5|TRBV29-1
TGCAGCGTTGTCGGAGGGGGCGATCAGCCCCAGAATTTT
CSVVGGGDQPQNF
>.|many|TRBJ1-3|TRBV11-2
TGTGCCAGCAGCCCGCCCCCCTACTCTGGAAACACCATATATTTT
CASSPPPYSGNTIYF
>.|.|TRBJ1-1|TRBV2
TGTGCCAGCAGTCTAAGGGGAGGACCGAACACTGAAGCTTTCTTT
CASSLRGGPNTEAFF
>.|few|TRBJ2-5|TRBV2
TGTGCCAGCAGCCGACGACAGACCCAAGAGACCCAGTACTTC
CASSRRQTQETQYF